This T cell receptor beta chain was sequenced in a study of blood T cell repertoires in COVID-19. The CDR3 totals 17 residues. With V trimmed by 1 base and J by 4 bases, 10 bases remained unmatched. Germline CDR1 LGHDT, CDR2 YNNKEL (reference sequence). TCRdb's table, derived via immunoSEQ multiplex PCR, lists solely in-frame clones and lacks some. The table includes about 260,000 clones, approximately 91% detected once. Sequences were obtained from peripheral blood. The sequence came from a young adult with COVID-19, enrolled during active disease. The chain links TRBV3-1 (or the pseudogene TRBV3-2) to TRBJ2-7, with TRBD1 identical over 10 bases. The DNA for the CDR3 is TGTGCCAGCAGCCAAGGTTTTGGACAGGGGGGAGGGTACGAGCAGTACTTC. It specifies CASSQGFGQGGGYEQYF.